Detailed here is one T cell receptor beta chain. Its cognate antigen is unknown. The data were taken from a study of tumor and adjacent non-tumor tissue in lung cancer. Study background: Patients were aged about 30 to 80, fewer than twelve men and roughly 5 women, stage I to III. Samples averaged about 4.2 million productive TCRbeta reads each. Study results and caveats: Patients with more diverse tumor TCRs had worse survival. Top 100 clones took a larger repertoire share in normal lung.

CDR3 length equals 13 residues. The germline V gene encodes CDR1 SGHDT and CDR2 YYEEEE. Unmatched junction bases numbered 9, after V lost 2 bases and J lost 11 bases. RNA was extracted from bulk tissue without any cell sorting. TCRbeta libraries were built with three rounds of nested PCR, modified from ARM-PCR. One entry per CDR3 protein, called by TCRdb with MiXCR from the multiplex PCR reads. The sample lists some 84,000 distinct CDR3 sequences, around 57% occurring once. The specimen was lung tumor tissue. The receptor's source is a man aged 70-80 years with non-small cell lung cancer. The V gene is TRBV5-6, the J gene TRBJ1-1; 7 nucleotides align to TRBD1. The CDR3, as DNA: TGTGCCAGCAGCTTTACAGGGGCCTGGCGGGCTTTCTTT. Translation: CASSFTGAWRAFF. Together with reference TRBV5-6 and TRBJ1-1, the CDR3 gives the full variable domain: DAGVTQSPTHLIKTRGQQVTLRCSPKSGHDTVSWYQQALGQGPQFIFQYYEEEERQRGNFPDRFSGHQFPNYSSELNVNALLLGDSALYLCASSFTGAWRAFFGQGTRLTVV.